The clone carrying this T cell receptor (beta chain) was recorded once. Its antigen is undetermined. This record belongs to a study of OX40 agonist ivuxolimab in advanced cancers. Study at large: Eligibility rules accepted prior anti-PD-1, anti-PD-L1 or anti-CTLA-4 therapy, and 40% had some.

Assay: immunoSEQ multiplex PCR; the TCRdb copy retains only in-frame clones and omits some. The data contain more than 40,000 clones, around 77% of them singletons. The study, taken as a whole, reports: Expanded clones were, on average, more numerous in CD8+ T cells than in CD4+.

Unmatched junction bases numbered 3, after V lost 5 bases and J lost 3 bases. Germline lookup yields CDR1 MNHEY and CDR2 SVGAGI. This CDR3 is built from 14 residues. The sequence was obtained from an adult with an advanced solid tumor such as melanoma, head and neck, liver or kidney cancer. The source was CD4+ or CD8+ T cells sorted from blood, collected in a trial of the OX40 agonist ivuxolimab. The gene calls are TRBV6-5 and TRBJ2-7, with 11 nucleotides matching TRBD1. The CDR3 loop is CASSEDRGLYEQYF. CDR3 nucleotide sequence: TGTGCCAGCAGTGAGGACAGGGGGCTCTACGAGCAGTACTTC.